This T cell receptor beta chain was identified in a study of control samples from healthy donors and cancer patients. Germline V lookup: CDR1 MNHEY, CDR2 SVGAGI. V dropped 0 bases and J dropped 6 bases, with 9 bases sitting between them. The CDR3 is 14 residues long. Measured with immunoSEQ multiplex PCR; TCRdb has only the in-frame clones, and not every one. In the table there are around 170,000 clones, 90% of which are singletons. The specimen was blood. The TCR originated in a woman aged 50 to 60 in good health. This chain uses TRBV6-5 with TRBJ1-5; D is perhaps TRBD1 (6 bases). In nucleotides, the CDR3 is TGTGCCAGCAGTTACTCGTCGGGGGCTCAGCCCCAGCATTTT. Its protein product is CASSYSSGAQPQHF.